The following is a TCR beta chain sequence with its context. V lost 6 bases to trimming and J lost 6 bases, with 11 bases between them. Germline lookup yields CDR1 SQVTM and CDR2 ANQGSEA. The CDR3 has 11 residues. These data are taken from a study of blood T cell repertoires in COVID-19. Study-level background: PBMCs, B-cell-depleted T cells, or T cells were the source of the cDNA or gDNA that made up the material.

Original data processing: Amplifying reference gene primers gave estimates of nucleated cell counts. Libraries were prepared by immunoSEQ multiplex PCR; TCRdb keeps only in-frame clonotypes and omits some of them. V and J calls plus clone size are reproduced from that table; the DNA served to infer D and trimming. The sample consists of a few hundred thousand clones, 65% to 90% of them appearing once. The V call is TRBV29-1, the J call TRBJ1-2, with no clear D. This TCR was recovered from a human donor in a cohort sampled during active COVID-19. The sample was peripheral blood. The CDR3 DNA reads TGCAGCGTGGCCTTTGGTGATGGCTACACCTTC. This gives the protein CSVAFGDGYTF.